The rows below give T cell receptor beta chains drawn from one sample of a study of identifying expanded T cells in peripheral blood. Sequencing was performed with immunoSEQ multiplex PCR; in TCRdb, only in-frame clones are kept and a portion is missing. The sample consists of roughly 100,000 clones, 88% of them appearing once. The sample comprised blood. The receptors were sampled from a person between 18 and 75 years old in good health. CDR3s include the opening cysteine and the closing phenylalanine or tryptophan. A D gene is named only where the DNA matches it firmly. A clone size is listed for some rows: how often the clone was seen (once, few, many), or a class if it is expanded.

>TRBD2|.|TRBJ2-1|TRBV6-5
TGTGCCAGCAGCAAACTAGCGGCCAATTACAATGAGCAGTTCTTC
CASSKLAANYNEQFF
>.|.|TRBJ2-6|TRBV4-3
TGCGCCAGCAGCCAAGAACAAGGCAGTGGGGCCAACGTCCTGACTTTC
CASSQEQGSGANVLTF
>TRBD2|.|TRBJ2-2|TRBV2
TGTGCCAGCAGTGTAGCGGGGGCCAACACCGGGGAGCTGTTTTTT
CASSVAGANTGELFF
>TRBD1|once|TRBJ1-3|TRBV28
TGTGCCAGCAGTTTCAGGGGGCCTGGAAACACCATATATTTT
CASSFRGPGNTIYF
>.|.|TRBJ1-1|TRBV2
TGTGCCAGCAGCGAGGACTGGTCGGGTGGAGCTTTCTTT
CASSEDWSGGAFF
>.|.|TRBJ2-1|TRBV5-6
TGTGCCAGCAGACTAGCAGGGTGGGTAGGTGAGCAGTTCTTC
CASRLAGWVGEQFF
>.|.|TRBJ2-1|TRBV5-5
TGTGCCAGCAGCCTCACACTCTACGGTTACAATGAGCAGTTCTTC
CASSLTLYGYNEQFF
>.|.|TRBJ2-2|TRBV4-1
TGCGCCAGCAGCCCCCGTATGAATCCCGGGGAGCTGTTTTTT
CASSPRMNPGELFF
>.|.|TRBJ2-1|TRBV6-5
TGTGCCAGCAGTTCAAAGACTGACTACAATGAGCAGTTCTTC
CASSSKTDYNEQFF
>TRBD1|.|TRBJ1-1|TRBV28
TGTGCCAACCAGGGGGCAGGTGGCACTGAAGCTTTCTTT
CANQGAGGTEAFF
>TRBD1|.|TRBJ2-7|TRBV5-6
TGTGCCAGCAGCTTGGTTGGGACAGGGGGCCGCGAGCAGTACTTC
CASSLVGTGGREQYF
>.|.|TRBJ1-4|TRBV27
TGTGCCAGCAGTTCCGACAGTCTTGACAATGAAAAACTGTTTTTT
CASSSDSLDNEKLFF
>.|.|TRBJ2-7|TRBV9
TGTGCCAGCAGCGTCGCGGCGTCCTCCTACGAGCAGTACTTC
CASSVAASSYEQYF
>TRBD2|.|TRBJ2-3|TRBV29-1
TGCAGCGTCGCCCTAGCGGAAACTAGCACAGATACGCAGTATTTT
CSVALAETSTDTQYF
>.|.|TRBJ2-3|TRBV5-4
TGTGCCAGCAGCAAACCTAACCGGGGAAGAATCGATACGCAGTATTTT
CASSKPNRGRIDTQYF
>.|.|TRBJ2-7|TRBV4-3
TGCGCCAGCAGCCAAGATTACAGGGCTACCTCCTACGAGCAGTACTTC
CASSQDYRATSYEQYF
>.|.|TRBJ2-7|TRBV7-9
TGTGCCAGCAGCTTTTTCGGAGGGATCAGCTCCTACGAGCAGTACTTC
CASSFFGGISSYEQYF
>.|.|TRBJ2-3|TRBV5-1
TGCGCCAGCAGCTCTACAGATACGCAGTATTTT
CASSSTDTQYF
>TRBD2|once|TRBJ2-3|TRBV13
TGTGCCAGCAGCTCCGGGACTAGCGGGGGGGCAGATACGCAGTATTTT
CASSSGTSGGADTQYF
>TRBD1|.|TRBJ1-1|TRBV2
TGTGCCAGCAGTGAAGACAGGGGGAGGGATACTGAAGCTTTCTTT
CASSEDRGRDTEAFF
>.|.|TRBJ2-6|TRBV5-4
TGTGCCAGCAGCTCTGGTGGGGGCTCTGGGGCCAACGTCCTGACTTTC
CASSSGGGSGANVLTF
>.|.|TRBJ2-2|TRBV7-2
TGTGCCAGCAGCTCCCACATCGGGGAGCTGTTTTTT
CASSSHIGELFF
>.|.|TRBJ2-2|TRBV9
TGTGCCAGCAGCGGAAACACCGGGGAGCTGTTTTTT
CASSGNTGELFF
>TRBD2|.|TRBJ2-1|TRBV29-1
TGCAGCACCAAGCTGCGGGGGGGCCTGAATGAGCAGTTCTTC
CSTKLRGGLNEQFF
>.|.|TRBJ2-7|TRBV5-1
TGCGCCAGCAGCCCGGGGGCGGGTTACGAGCAGTACTTC
CASSPGAGYEQYF
>.|.|TRBJ1-2|TRBV27
TGTGCCAGCAGGCCGGGGGGGGGAACCTATGGCTACACCTTC
CASRPGGGTYGYTF
>.|.|TRBJ1-4|TRBV4-3
TGCGCCAGCAGCCAAGAGGACAGTCGGGGAAAACTGTTTTTT
CASSQEDSRGKLFF
>TRBD2|.|TRBJ2-2|TRBV15
TGTGCCACCAGCAGAGATCCTGCGGGGGTGAGAACCGGGGAGCTGTTTTTT
CATSRDPAGVRTGELFF
>.|.|TRBJ1-5|TRBV5-8
TGTGCCAGCAGCTTGGCCCGGGGGCCAGGCCAGCCCCAGCATTTT
CASSLARGPGQPQHF
>.|.|TRBJ2-7|TRBV5-6
TGTGCCAGCAGCTGGAACATGGCCGTAGAATCCTACGAGCAGTACTTC
CASSWNMAVESYEQYF
>TRBD1|.|TRBJ1-2|TRBV30
TGTGCCTGGAGTGTACGGACAGGGAGAAACTATGGCTACACCTTC
CAWSVRTGRNYGYTF
>.|few|TRBJ1-2|TRBV20-1
TGCAGTGGCACAGGGCCCTATGGCTACACCTTC
CSGTGPYGYTF
>TRBD2|.|TRBJ2-5|TRBV4-1
TGCGCCAGCAGCCAAGCCGGGGGGGAGAGGTGGGAGACCCAGTACTTC
CASSQAGGERWETQYF
>.|once|TRBJ2-1|TRBV4-1
TGCGCCAGCAGCCAATACTACAATGAGCAGTTCTTC
CASSQYYNEQFF
>TRBD1|once|TRBJ2-7|TRBV28
TGTGCCAGCAGTTTATGGGGGACAGAAGCGAGCTCCTACGAGCAGTACTTC
CASSLWGTEASSYEQYF
>.|.|TRBJ2-3|TRBV27
TGTGCCAGTCTTGGGGGCACAGATACGCAGTATTTT
CASLGGTDTQYF
>.|few|TRBJ2-7|TRBV7-8
TGTGCCAGCAGCCTGGGGGACGAGCAGTACTTC
CASSLGDEQYF
>TRBD2|.|TRBJ2-3|TRBV5-6
TGTGCCAGCAGCTGGATAGCGGGGGAGAGCACAGATACGCAGTATTTT
CASSWIAGESTDTQYF
>.|.|TRBJ2-2|TRBV19
TGTGCCAGTAGTATGATACAGAGACTAACCGGGGAGCTGTTTTTT
CASSMIQRLTGELFF